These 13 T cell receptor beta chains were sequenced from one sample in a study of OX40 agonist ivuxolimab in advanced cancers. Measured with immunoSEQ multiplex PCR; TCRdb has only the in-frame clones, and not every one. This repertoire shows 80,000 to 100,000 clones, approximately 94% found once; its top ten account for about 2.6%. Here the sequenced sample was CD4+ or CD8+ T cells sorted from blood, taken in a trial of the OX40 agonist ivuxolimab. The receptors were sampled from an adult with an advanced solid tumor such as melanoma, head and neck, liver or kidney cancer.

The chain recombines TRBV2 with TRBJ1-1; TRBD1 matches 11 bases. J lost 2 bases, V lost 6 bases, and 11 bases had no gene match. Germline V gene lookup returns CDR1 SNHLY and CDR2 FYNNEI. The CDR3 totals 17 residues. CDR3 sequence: CASSADLGQGENTEAFF. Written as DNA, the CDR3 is TGTGCCAGCAGCGCCGACTTGGGACAGGGGGAAAACACTGAAGCTTTCTTT.

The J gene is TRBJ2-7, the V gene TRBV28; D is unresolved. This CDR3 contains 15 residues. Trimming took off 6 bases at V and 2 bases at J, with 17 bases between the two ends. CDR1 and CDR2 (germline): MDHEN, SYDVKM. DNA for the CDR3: TGTGCCAGCAGGCCCATCCTGGTTGGTGCCTACGAGCAGTACTTC. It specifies CASRPILVGAYEQYF.

The CDR3 nucleotides read TGCGCCAGCAGCGTCGACAGGGGCGCCTACGAGCAGTACTTC. The encoded protein is CASSVDRGAYEQYF. This rearrangement joins TRBV5-1 to TRBJ2-7; TRBD1 agrees at 8 bases. From germline, CDR1 is SGHRS and CDR2 YFSETQ. V lost 4 bases, J lost 2 bases, and 5 bases stayed unmatched. This CDR3 is 14 amino acids long.

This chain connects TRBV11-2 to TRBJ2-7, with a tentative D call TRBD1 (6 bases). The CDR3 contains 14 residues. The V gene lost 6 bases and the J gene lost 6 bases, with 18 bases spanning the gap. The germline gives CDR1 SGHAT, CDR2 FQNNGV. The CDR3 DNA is TGTGCCAGCAGACCAAGACAGGTTGCCTCCGAGCAGTACTTC. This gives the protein CASRPRQVASEQYF.

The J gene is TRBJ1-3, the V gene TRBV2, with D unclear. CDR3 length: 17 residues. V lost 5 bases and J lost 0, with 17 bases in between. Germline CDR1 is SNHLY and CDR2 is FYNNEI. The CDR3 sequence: CASSSAGGEFSGNTIYF. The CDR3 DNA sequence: TGTGCCAGCAGTTCAGCGGGCGGTGAATTCTCTGGAAACACCATATATTTT.

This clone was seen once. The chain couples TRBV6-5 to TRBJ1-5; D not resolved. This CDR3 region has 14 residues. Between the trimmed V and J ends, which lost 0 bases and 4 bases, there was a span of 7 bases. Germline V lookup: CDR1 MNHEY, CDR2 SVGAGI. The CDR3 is CASSYSLPNQPQHF. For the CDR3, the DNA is TGTGCCAGCAGTTACTCGCTCCCTAATCAGCCCCAGCATTTT.

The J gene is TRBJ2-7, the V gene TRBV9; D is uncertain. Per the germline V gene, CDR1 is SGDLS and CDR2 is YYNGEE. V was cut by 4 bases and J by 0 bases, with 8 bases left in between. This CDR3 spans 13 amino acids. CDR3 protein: CASSPPDSYEQYF. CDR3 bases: TGTGCCAGCAGCCCTCCCGACTCCTACGAGCAGTACTTC.

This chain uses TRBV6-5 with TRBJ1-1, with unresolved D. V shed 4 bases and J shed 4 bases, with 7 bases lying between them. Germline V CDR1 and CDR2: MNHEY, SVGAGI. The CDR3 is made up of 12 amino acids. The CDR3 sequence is CASSLGTTEAFF. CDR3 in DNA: TGTGCCAGCAGTTTGGGAACCACTGAAGCTTTCTTT.

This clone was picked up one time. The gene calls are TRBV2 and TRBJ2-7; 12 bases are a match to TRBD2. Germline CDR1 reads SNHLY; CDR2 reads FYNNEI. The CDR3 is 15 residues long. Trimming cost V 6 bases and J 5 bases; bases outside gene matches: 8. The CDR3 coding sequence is TGTGCCAGCAGGGAGACTAGCGGGAGAGTAAACGAGCAGTACTTC. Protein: CASRETSGRVNEQYF.

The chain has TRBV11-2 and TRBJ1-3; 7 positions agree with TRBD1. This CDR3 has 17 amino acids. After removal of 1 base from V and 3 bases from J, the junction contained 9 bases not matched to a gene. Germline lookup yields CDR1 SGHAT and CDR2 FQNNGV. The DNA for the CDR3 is TGTGCCAGCAGCTTAGGGGCTGGAGGGGGCCGTGGAAACACCATATATTTT. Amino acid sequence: CASSLGAGGGRGNTIYF.

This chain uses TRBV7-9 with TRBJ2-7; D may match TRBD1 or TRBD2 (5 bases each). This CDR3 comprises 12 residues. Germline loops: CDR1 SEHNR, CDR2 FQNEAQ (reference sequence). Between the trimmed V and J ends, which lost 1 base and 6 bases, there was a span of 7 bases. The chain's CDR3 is CASSLGGSEQYF. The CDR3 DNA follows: TGTGCCAGCAGCTTAGGGGGGTCCGAGCAGTACTTC.

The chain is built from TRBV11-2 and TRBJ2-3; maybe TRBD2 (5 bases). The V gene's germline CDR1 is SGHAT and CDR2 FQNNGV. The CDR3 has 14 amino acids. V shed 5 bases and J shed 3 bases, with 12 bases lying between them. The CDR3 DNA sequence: TGTGCCAGCAGCCGTGGGAGAGGGACAGATACGCAGTATTTT. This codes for CASSRGRGTDTQYF.

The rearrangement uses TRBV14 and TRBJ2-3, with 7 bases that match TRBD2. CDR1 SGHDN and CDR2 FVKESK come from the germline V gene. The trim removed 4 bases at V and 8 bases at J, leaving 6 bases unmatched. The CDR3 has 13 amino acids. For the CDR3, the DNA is TGTGCCAGCAGCCTTGCCGGGACTATTACGCAGTATTTT. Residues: CASSLAGTITQYF. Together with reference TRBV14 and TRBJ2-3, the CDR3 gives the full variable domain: EAGVTQFPSHSVIEKGQTVTLRCDPISGHDNLYWYRRVMGKEIKFLLHFVKESKQDESGMPNNRFLAERTGGTYSTLKVQPAELEDSGVYFCASSLAGTITQYFGPGTRLTVL.